One and the same sample provided the 13 T cell receptor beta chains below, sequenced in a study of early T cells in non-severe SARS-CoV-2 infection. TCRdb fed the 5' RACE reads into MiXCR, producing one record per CDR3 protein. The table lists over 45,000 distinct CDR3 sequences, around 6% of them singletons. Specimen: whole blood. Every receptor here comes from an adult who was a healthcare worker with PCR-confirmed SARS-CoV-2 infection or an uninfected control (not recorded which).

This clonotype was counted at least ten times. The CDR3 sequence: CASSCAGVYGYTF. For the CDR3, the DNA is TGTGCCAGCAGTTGTGCAGGGGTGTATGGCTACACCTTC. This chain connects TRBV6-9 to TRBJ1-2; the D gene is possibly TRBD1 (6 bases). V shed 4 bases and J shed 5 bases, with 11 bases lying between them. This CDR3 comprises 13 residues. Looked up from germline, CDR1 is MNHGY and CDR2 is SVAAGI.

This clonotype came up a few times. The CDR3 DNA is TGTGCCAGCAGCTTAGTCCAGACCGGGGAGCTGTTTTTT. This sequence encodes CASSLVQTGELFF. The V call is TRBV7-8, the J call TRBJ2-2; no firm D call. Germline V gives CDR1 SGHVS, CDR2 FQNEAQ. V shed 1 base and J shed 5 bases, with 5 bases lying between them. The CDR3 is 13 amino acids.

This clonotype came up a few times. The chain links TRBV7-3 to TRBJ1-1, with D unclear. Trimming pared 3 bases from V and 0 bases from J, leaving 8 bases between. CDR1 is SGHTA and CDR2 is FQGTGA in the germline V gene. The CDR3 runs 14 residues. This chain's CDR3 is CASSLSPMNTEAFF. Here the CDR3 DNA reads TGTGCCAGCAGCTTGTCACCAATGAACACTGAAGCTTTCTTT. Supplemented by reference TRBV7-3 and TRBJ1-1, the full variable domain reads GAGVSQTPSNKVTEKGKYVELRCDPISGHTALYWYRQSLGQGPEFLIYFQGTGAADDSGLPNDRFFAVRPEGSVSTLKIQRTERGDSAVYLCASSLSPMNTEAFFGQGTRLTVV.

J is TRBJ2-4 and V is TRBV6-5; D not certain. The V end lost 6 bases, the J end lost 9 bases, and 12 bases lay between the germline ends. The CDR3 is 12 amino acids. Germline lookup yields CDR1 MNHEY and CDR2 SVGAGI. In nucleotides, the CDR3 is TGTGCCAGCAGGAGGTGGGGTGGCATTCAGTACTTC. This sequence encodes CASRRWGGIQYF.

This clonotype was recorded at least ten times. The chain recombines TRBV20-1 with TRBJ1-5; a possible D gene is TRBD1 (5 bases). V dropped 3 bases and J dropped 2 bases, with 11 bases sitting between them. CDR3 length: 14 amino acids. CDR1 and CDR2 from the germline V gene are DFQATT and SNEGSKA (reference sequence). The CDR3, as DNA: TGCAGTGCTAGTGGGCAGGGCGGCAATCAGCCCCAGCATTTT. It encodes CSASGQGGNQPQHF.

The sample holds many counts of this clonotype. This sequence joins TRBV5-1 and TRBJ2-2; D might be TRBD2 (5 bases). Trimming took 0 bases from V and 0 from J, leaving 12 bases between them. CDR1 SGHRS and CDR2 YFSETQ come from the germline V gene. This CDR3 has 17 amino acids. CDR3 sequence: CASSLAKRQTNTGELFF. The CDR3 bases are TGCGCCAGCAGCTTGGCCAAGCGGCAGACGAACACCGGGGAGCTGTTTTTT.

This clonotype was counted ten times or more. The J gene is TRBJ2-2, the V gene TRBV4-3; TRBD2 matches at 7 bases. The trim removed 3 bases at V and 0 bases at J, leaving 10 bases unmatched. CDR3 length equals 18 residues. Germline CDR1 and CDR2: LGHNA and YSLEER. The CDR3: CASSHEPLAGANTGELFF. In nucleotides, the CDR3 is TGCGCCAGCAGCCATGAACCTTTGGCGGGGGCGAACACCGGGGAGCTGTTTTTT.

At least ten counts were recorded for this clonotype. The chain uses TRBV10-3 and TRBJ2-1; D perhaps matches TRBD2 (7 bases). V lost 10 bases to trimming and J lost 0 bases, with 13 bases between them. CDR1 is ENHRY, CDR2 SYGVKD, per germline. The CDR3 loop spans 14 amino acids. CDR3 in amino acids: CATGRGFSYNEQFF. The CDR3 bases are TGTGCCACAGGGAGGGGGTTCTCCTACAATGAGCAGTTCTTC.

This clonotype was counted ten times or more. The chain links TRBV20-1 to TRBJ2-7; D is uncertain. Germline-derived CDR1 and CDR2 are DFQATT and SNEGSKA (reference sequence). This CDR3 spans 16 amino acids. Trimming left V 6 bases short and J 3 bases short, with 24 bases between. CDR3 sequence reads: CSAVPQDPVFGYEQYF. Written as DNA, the CDR3 is TGCAGTGCCGTCCCCCAGGACCCAGTTTTCGGCTACGAGCAGTACTTC.

At least ten counts were recorded for this clonotype. This chain's CDR3 is CSVELVGETQYF. In DNA form, the CDR3 reads TGCAGCGTTGAACTAGTTGGGGAGACCCAGTACTTC. This chain connects TRBV29-1 to TRBJ2-5; D uncertain. CDR3 length: 12 amino acids. V was pared by 2 bases and J by 5 bases, with 9 bases between. Germline CDR1 and CDR2: SQVTM and ANQGSEA.

In its sample, this clonotype was seen many times. This chain connects TRBV6-4 to TRBJ2-3; 13 nucleotides align to TRBD2. This CDR3 comprises 15 residues. From germline, CDR1 is MRHNA and CDR2 SNTAGT. The J segment lost 5 bases and the V segment lost 4 bases, leaving 3 bases of the junction unmatched. The CDR3 bases are TGTGCCAGCAGTGCTACTAGCGGGGGGGGAGATACGCAGTATTTT. It yields the protein CASSATSGGGDTQYF.

The sample holds many counts of this clonotype. The chain uses TRBV4-2 and TRBJ2-7; D perhaps matches TRBD2 (5 bases). Trimming removed 3 bases at V and 0 bases at J, with 21 bases between. CDR3 length: 18 residues. The germline V gene encodes CDR1 LGHNA and CDR2 YNFKEQ. Here the CDR3 reads CASSHRGGVTGYSYEQYF. CDR3 DNA: TGTGCCAGCAGCCACCGAGGAGGCGTAACGGGATACTCCTACGAGCAGTACTTC.

This clonotype was seen repeatedly, ten times or more. The chain is built from TRBV19 and TRBJ1-5, with a possible D match to TRBD1 (5 bases). V was cut by 7 bases and J by 3 bases, with 13 bases left in between. Germline loops: CDR1 LNHDA, CDR2 SQIVND (reference sequence). There are 14 residues in the CDR3. The CDR3 sequence: CASTKQANNQPQHF. DNA for the CDR3: TGTGCCAGTACCAAACAGGCTAACAATCAGCCCCAGCATTTT.